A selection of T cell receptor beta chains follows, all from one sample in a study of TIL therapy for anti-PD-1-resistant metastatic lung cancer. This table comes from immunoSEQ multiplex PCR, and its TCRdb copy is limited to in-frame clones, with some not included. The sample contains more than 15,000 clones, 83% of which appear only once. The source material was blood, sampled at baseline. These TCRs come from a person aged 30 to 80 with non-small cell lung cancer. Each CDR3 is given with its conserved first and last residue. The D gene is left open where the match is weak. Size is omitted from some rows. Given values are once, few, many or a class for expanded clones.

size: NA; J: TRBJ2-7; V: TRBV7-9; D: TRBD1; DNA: TGTGCCAGCAGCTTCGGGCAGGGGGCTTTGGACGAGCAGTACTTC; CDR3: CASSFGQGALDEQYF
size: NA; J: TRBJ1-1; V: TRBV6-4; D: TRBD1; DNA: TGTGCCAGCAGACCAGGGGGCACTGAAGCTTTCTTT; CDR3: CASRPGGTEAFF
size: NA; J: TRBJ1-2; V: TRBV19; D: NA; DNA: TGTGCCAGTAGTCACGGCGGGGGGACCGGTGGCTACACCTTC; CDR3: CASSHGGGTGGYTF
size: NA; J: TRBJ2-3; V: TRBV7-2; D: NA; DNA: TGTGCCAGCAGCATTATGGGGGCCCGGACAGATACGCAGTATTTT; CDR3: CASSIMGARTDTQYF
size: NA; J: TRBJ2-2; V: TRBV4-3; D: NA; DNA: TGCGCCAGCAGCCAAGATGGTCATCGGGGCACCGGGGAGCTGTTTTTT; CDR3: CASSQDGHRGTGELFF
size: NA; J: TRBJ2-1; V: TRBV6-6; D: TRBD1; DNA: TGTGCCAGCAGGTCCGGGACAGAGAAGTTCTTC; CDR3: CASRSGTEKFF
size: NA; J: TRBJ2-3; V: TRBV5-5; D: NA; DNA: TGTGCCAGCAGCTTAGAGCGGAGAGAGCCCACCACAGATACGCAGTATTTT; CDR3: CASSLERREPTTDTQYF
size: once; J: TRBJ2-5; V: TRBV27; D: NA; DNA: TGTGCCAGCAGTTTAAGCGGAGCCGGGGTGACCCAGTACTTC; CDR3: CASSLSGAGVTQYF
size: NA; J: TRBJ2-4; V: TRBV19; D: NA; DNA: TGTGCCAGTAGCAGACAGGATCCCGGCATTCAGTACTTC; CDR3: CASSRQDPGIQYF
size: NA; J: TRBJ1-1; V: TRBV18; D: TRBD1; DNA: TGTGCCAGCTCACCAGGCCAGGGGGGGAACACTGAAGCTTTCTTT; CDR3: CASSPGQGGNTEAFF
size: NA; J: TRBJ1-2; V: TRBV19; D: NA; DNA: TGTGCCAGTAGTATAGATTGGAGAACTAACTATGGCTACACCTTC; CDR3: CASSIDWRTNYGYTF
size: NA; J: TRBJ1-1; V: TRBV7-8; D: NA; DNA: TGTGCCAGCAGCTTAGCACGGCTAACCGAGAGATCTAACACTGAAGCTTTCTTT; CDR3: CASSLARLTERSNTEAFF
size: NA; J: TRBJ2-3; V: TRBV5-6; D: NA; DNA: TGTGCCAGCAGCTTTTTAAGGGGCACAGATACGCAGTATTTT; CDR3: CASSFLRGTDTQYF
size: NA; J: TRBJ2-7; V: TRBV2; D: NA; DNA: TGTGCCAGCAGTTTGGACGCGCCGGAGTACGAGCAGTACTTC; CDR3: CASSLDAPEYEQYF
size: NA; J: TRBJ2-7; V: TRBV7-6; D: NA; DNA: TGTGCCAGCAGTCATAATCCAGGGTTGGAGCAGTACTTC; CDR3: CASSHNPGLEQYF
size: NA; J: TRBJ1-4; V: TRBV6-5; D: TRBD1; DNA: TGTGCCAGCAGGCTTTCGACAGGGCAGTATGAAAAACTGTTTTTT; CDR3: CASRLSTGQYEKLFF
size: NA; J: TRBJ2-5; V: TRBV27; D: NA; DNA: TGTGCCAGCAGTATTAAGCCGGGCCCCCTCCCCATAGAGACCCAGTACTTC; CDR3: CASSIKPGPLPIETQYF
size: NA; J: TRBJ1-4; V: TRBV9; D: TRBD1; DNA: TGTGCCAGCAGCGGTGGACAGGGGGCGCAGTTTCGAGAAAAACTGTTTTTT; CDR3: CASSGGQGAQFREKLFF
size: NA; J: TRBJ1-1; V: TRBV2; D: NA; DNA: TGTGCCAGCAGTATCGGGACCACTGAAGCTTTCTTT; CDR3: CASSIGTTEAFF
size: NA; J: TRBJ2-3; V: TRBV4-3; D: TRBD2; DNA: TGCGCCAGCAGCCTCCAACTAGCGGGACGCACAGATACGCAGTATTTT; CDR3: CASSLQLAGRTDTQYF
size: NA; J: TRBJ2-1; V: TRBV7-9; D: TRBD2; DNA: TGTGCCAGCAGCATGACTAGCGGCCCCTACAATGAGCAGTTCTTC; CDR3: CASSMTSGPYNEQFF
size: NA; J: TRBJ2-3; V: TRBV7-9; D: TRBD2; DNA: TGTGCCAGCAGCTTAGGCGTTTTGTCCGGGAGGGGAAGCACAGATACGCAGTATTTT; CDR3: CASSLGVLSGRGSTDTQYF
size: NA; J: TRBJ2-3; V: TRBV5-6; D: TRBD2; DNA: TGTGCCAGCAGCTCCCCCTCCGGGTGGGGGGGGGTCACAGATACGCAGTATTTT; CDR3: CASSSPSGWGGVTDTQYF
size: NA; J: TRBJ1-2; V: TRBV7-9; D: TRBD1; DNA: TGTGCCAGCAGCTTAATTTCTCCGACAGGGGAACTCTATGGCTACACCTTC; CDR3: CASSLISPTGELYGYTF
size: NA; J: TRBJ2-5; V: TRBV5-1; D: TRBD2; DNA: TGCGCCAGCAGCCATGGACTAGCGGGGGGACTTCAAGAGACCCAGTACTTC; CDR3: CASSHGLAGGLQETQYF